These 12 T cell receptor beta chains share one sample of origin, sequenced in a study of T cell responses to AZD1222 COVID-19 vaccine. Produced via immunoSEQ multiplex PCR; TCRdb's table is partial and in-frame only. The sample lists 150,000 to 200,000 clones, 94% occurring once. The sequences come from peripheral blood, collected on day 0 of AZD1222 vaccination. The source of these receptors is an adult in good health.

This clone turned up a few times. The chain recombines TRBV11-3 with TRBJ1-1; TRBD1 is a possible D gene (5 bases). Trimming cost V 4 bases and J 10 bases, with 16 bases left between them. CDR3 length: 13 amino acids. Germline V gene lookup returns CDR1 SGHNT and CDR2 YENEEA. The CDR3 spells CASSSRPEGRAFF. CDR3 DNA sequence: TGTGCCAGCAGCTCGAGACCGGAGGGGAGAGCTTTCTTT.

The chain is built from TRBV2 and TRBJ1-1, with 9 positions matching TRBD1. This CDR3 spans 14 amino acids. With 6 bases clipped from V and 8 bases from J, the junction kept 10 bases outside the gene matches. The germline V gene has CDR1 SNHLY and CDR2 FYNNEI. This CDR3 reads CASSGLGGQGEAFF. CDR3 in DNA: TGTGCCAGCAGCGGATTAGGGGGACAGGGAGAAGCTTTCTTT.

This CDR3 reads CATSGTGAYEQYF. DNA of the CDR3: TGTGCCACGTCCGGGACAGGGGCCTACGAGCAGTACTTC. The chain links TRBV7-9 to TRBJ2-7; 10 nucleotides line up with TRBD1. The V gene's germline CDR1 is SEHNR and CDR2 FQNEAQ (reference sequence). This CDR3 comprises 13 residues. V lost 10 bases to trimming and J lost 2 bases; unmatched junction nucleotides: 5.

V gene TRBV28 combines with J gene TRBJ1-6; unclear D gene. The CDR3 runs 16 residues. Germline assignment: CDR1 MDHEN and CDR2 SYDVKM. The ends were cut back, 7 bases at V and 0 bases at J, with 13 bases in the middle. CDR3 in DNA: TGTGCCAGCACCCAACCAGGTAGCTCCTATAATTCACCCCTCCACTTT. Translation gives CASTQPGSSYNSPLHF.

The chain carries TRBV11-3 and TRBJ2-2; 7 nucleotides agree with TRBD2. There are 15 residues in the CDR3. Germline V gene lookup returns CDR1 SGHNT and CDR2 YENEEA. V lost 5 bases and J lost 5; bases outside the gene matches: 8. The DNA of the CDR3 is TGTGCCAGCAGCCCAGGGAGGGGAGGGACCGGGGAGCTGTTTTTT. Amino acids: CASSPGRGGTGELFF. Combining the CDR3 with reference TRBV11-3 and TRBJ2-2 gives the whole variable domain EAGVVQSPRYKIIEKKQPVAFWCNPISGHNTLYWYLQNLGQGPELLIRYENEEAVDDSQLPKDRFSAERLKGVDSTLKIQPAELGDSAVYLCASSPGRGGTGELFFGEGSRLTVL.

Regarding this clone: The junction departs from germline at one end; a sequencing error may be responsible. The CDR3 reads CASSPGLIEEYF. CDR3 bases: TGTGCCAGCAGCCCAGGACTTATCGAGGAGTACTTC. The genes are TRBV7-9 and TRBJ2-7, with D maybe TRBD2 (5 bases). The CDR3 is 12 amino acids. Germline V CDR1 and CDR2: SEHNR, FQNEAQ (reference sequence).

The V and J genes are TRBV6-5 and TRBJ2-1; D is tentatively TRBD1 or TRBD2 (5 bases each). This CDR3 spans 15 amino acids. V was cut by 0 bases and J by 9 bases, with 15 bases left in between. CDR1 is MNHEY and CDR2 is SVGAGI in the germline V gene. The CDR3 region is CASSYSNEGSTEQFF. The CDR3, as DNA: TGTGCCAGCAGTTACTCGAACGAGGGGTCGACTGAGCAGTTCTTC.

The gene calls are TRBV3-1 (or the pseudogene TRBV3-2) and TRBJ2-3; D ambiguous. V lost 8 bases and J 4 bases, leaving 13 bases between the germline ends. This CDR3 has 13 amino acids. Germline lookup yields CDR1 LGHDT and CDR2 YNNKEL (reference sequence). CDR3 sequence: CASAPSPPDTQYF. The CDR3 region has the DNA TGTGCCAGCGCACCATCCCCCCCAGATACGCAGTATTTT.

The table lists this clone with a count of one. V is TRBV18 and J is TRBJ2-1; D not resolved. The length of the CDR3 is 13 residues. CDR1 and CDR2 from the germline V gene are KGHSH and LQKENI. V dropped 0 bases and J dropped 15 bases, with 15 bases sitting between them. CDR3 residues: CASSPPAESYPFF. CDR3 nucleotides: TGTGCCAGCTCACCACCGGCTGAGTCATACCCGTTCTTC.

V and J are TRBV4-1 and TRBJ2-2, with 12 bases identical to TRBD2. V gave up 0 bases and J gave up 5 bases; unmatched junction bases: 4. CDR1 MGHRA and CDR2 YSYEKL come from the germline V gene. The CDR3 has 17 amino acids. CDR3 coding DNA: TGCGCCAGCAGCCAAGATTCTAGCGGGAGGGCTACCGGGGAGCTGTTTTTT. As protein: CASSQDSSGRATGELFF.

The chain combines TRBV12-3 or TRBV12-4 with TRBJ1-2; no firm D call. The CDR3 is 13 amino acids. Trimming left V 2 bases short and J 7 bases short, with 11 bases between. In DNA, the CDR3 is TGTGCCAGCAGTTTAAGGCGCGGAGGTGGCTACACCTTC. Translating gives CASSLRRGGGYTF.

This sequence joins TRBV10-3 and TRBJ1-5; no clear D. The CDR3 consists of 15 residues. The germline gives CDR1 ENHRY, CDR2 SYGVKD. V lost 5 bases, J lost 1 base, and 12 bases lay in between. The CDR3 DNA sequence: TGTGCCATCAGTCGAGAGGTTGGGAGCAATCAGCCCCAGCATTTT. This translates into CAISREVGSNQPQHF.